This T cell receptor (beta chain) was obtained from a study of Graves' ophthalmopathy and Graves' hyperthyroidism. General study points: Blood was where most expanded thyroid clonotypes above 0.001 frequency also turned up. This model predicted ophthalmopathy progression (sensitivity roughly 71%, specificity around 72%).

The study enrolled ophthalmopathy donors with moderate-to-severe activity, CAS ≥3, NOSPECS ≥4 and duration under 3 months. Orbital computed tomography, together with clinical symptoms, serum thyroxine, TRAb and thyroid ultrasound, was used for diagnosis. The study amplified TCR beta CDR3 regions using RNA transcripts. Amplification began with first-round RT-PCR using HTBI primers, then second-round multiplex PCR was performed. TCRdb re-analysed the multiplex PCR reads in MiXCR, keeping a single row per CDR3 protein. This table holds about 210,000 distinct CDR3 sequences, 29% found once. This clonotype was counted at least ten times. Its antigen is as yet unknown. V lost 0 bases and J 7 bases, leaving 19 bases between the germline ends. Germline-derived CDR1 and CDR2 are SGHDT and YYEEEE. The CDR3 is made up of 16 amino acids.

Material: peripheral blood. The source of this sequence is a man between 50 and 59 years old with Graves' ophthalmopathy. This chain connects TRBV5-6 to TRBJ1-2, with no clear D. For the CDR3, the DNA is TGTGCCAGCAGCTTGGGGACCTCTTTTGGGTTCCGTGGCTACACCTTC. Protein sequence: CASSLGTSFGFRGYTF.